The rows below give T cell receptor beta chains drawn from one sample of a study of blood T cells in healthy people across ages. TCRdb itself ran the 5' RACE reads through MiXCR, one entry per CDR3 protein. The sample records about 750,000 distinct CDR3 sequences, about 53% being singletons. Sequences were obtained from blood. The receptors originated from a man at least 80 years old in good health. Each CDR3 is given with its conserved first and last residue. For some rows the clone size is stated as once, few or many, or as a class when expanded; others skip it.

abundance: -
v_gene: TRBV12-3/TRBV12-4
CDR3aa: CASSFVGDEQYF

abundance: -
v_gene: TRBV3-1
CDR3aa: CASSQAGGGHTF

abundance: -
v_gene: TRBV14
CDR3aa: CASSQEGLAGDGYAYF

abundance: few
v_gene: TRBV29-1
CDR3aa: CSVLPGQGQETQYF

abundance: -
v_gene: TRBV5-1
CDR3aa: CASSPQRQGTEAFF

abundance: -
v_gene: TRBV7-2
CDR3aa: CASTLSWTEAFF

abundance: once
v_gene: TRBV12-3/TRBV12-4
CDR3aa: CASSFRGAGNQPQHF

abundance: -
v_gene: TRBV5-1
CDR3aa: CASSLVRDRSQETQYF

abundance: -
v_gene: TRBV6-2/TRBV6-3
CDR3aa: CANSYKLAESDEQFF

abundance: -
v_gene: TRBV7-2
CDR3aa: CASSFGKGTDTQYF

abundance: -
v_gene: TRBV27
CDR3aa: CASSSSQGEWDYGYTF

abundance: few
v_gene: TRBV2
CDR3aa: CASSGGGTLLGEQFF

abundance: -
v_gene: TRBV19
CDR3aa: CASRAKHLSYEQYF

abundance: -
v_gene: TRBV20-1
CDR3aa: CSALFGTSGRNEQFF

abundance: once
v_gene: TRBV6-1
CDR3aa: CASSAGTSSKAYEQYF

abundance: few
v_gene: TRBV6-2/TRBV6-3
CDR3aa: CASSTAGTAKNIQYF

abundance: -
v_gene: TRBV5-1
CDR3aa: CASTRTGGHEQYF

abundance: -
v_gene: TRBV20-1
CDR3aa: CSATGTSGVVDTQYF

abundance: few
v_gene: TRBV29-1
CDR3aa: CSVPGPSTDTQYF

abundance: -
v_gene: TRBV7-6
CDR3aa: CASSLGPTRRQGGQGYTF

abundance: -
v_gene: TRBV20-1
CDR3aa: CSARDWLTGSEQFF

abundance: -
v_gene: TRBV9
CDR3aa: CASSVVDYSYNEQFF

abundance: few
v_gene: TRBV12-3/TRBV12-4
CDR3aa: CASSLGRLAISTDTQYF

abundance: -
v_gene: TRBV20-1
CDR3aa: CSAEDFSGSPREEQFF

abundance: -
v_gene: TRBV3-1
CDR3aa: CASSQGTGSQPQHF

abundance: -
v_gene: TRBV20-1
CDR3aa: CSALGQIVMRRDEQYF

abundance: -
v_gene: TRBV7-6
CDR3aa: CASSLTSGGSSSYEQYF

abundance: -
v_gene: TRBV10-3
CDR3aa: CAISNLGQGRYEQYF

abundance: -
v_gene: TRBV3-1
CDR3aa: CASSLRGGAFF

abundance: few
v_gene: TRBV7-2
CDR3aa: CASSARGRAEQFF

abundance: -
v_gene: TRBV5-1
CDR3aa: CASSLSGQDEAFF

abundance: once
v_gene: TRBV12-3/TRBV12-4
CDR3aa: CASSLIMASGDEQFF

abundance: many
v_gene: TRBV5-1
CDR3aa: CASSLGGTSGSDEQFF

abundance: few
v_gene: TRBV7-7
CDR3aa: CASSKGTSGTQETQYF

abundance: -
v_gene: TRBV6-1
CDR3aa: CASIPLSSGPYEQYF

abundance: -
v_gene: TRBV9
CDR3aa: CANSPKTDRGYF

abundance: -
v_gene: TRBV7-3
CDR3aa: CASSPLAGGLADTQYF

abundance: -
v_gene: TRBV2
CDR3aa: CASSIVGAGANVLTF

abundance: -
v_gene: TRBV28
CDR3aa: CASSSGSPKTQYF

abundance: -
v_gene: TRBV7-2
CDR3aa: CASSLGALAGVGVEQFF

abundance: once
v_gene: TRBV5-1
CDR3aa: CASSGQGAVTETQYF

abundance: few
v_gene: TRBV29-1
CDR3aa: CSVEDLLQSTNTIYF

abundance: many
v_gene: TRBV9
CDR3aa: CASSVRGLNSPLHF

abundance: few
v_gene: TRBV5-1
CDR3aa: CASSEQTGNTEAFF

abundance: -
v_gene: TRBV14
CDR3aa: CASSQVPGLAAYNEQFF

abundance: -
v_gene: TRBV2
CDR3aa: CASNMGLAGGSQNEQFF

abundance: few
v_gene: TRBV5-1
CDR3aa: CASSFGGENSPLHF

abundance: -
v_gene: TRBV12-5
CDR3aa: CASGLGGSSPLHF

abundance: few
v_gene: TRBV29-1
CDR3aa: CSVVGGMNADTQYF

abundance: -
v_gene: TRBV13
CDR3aa: CASSFPTGYGYTF

abundance: -
v_gene: TRBV27
CDR3aa: CASSVLPLDTQYF

abundance: -
v_gene: TRBV18
CDR3aa: CASSPRSGSVNSYEQYF

abundance: once
v_gene: TRBV29-1
CDR3aa: CSVGGGQGSYNEQYF